The next 26 T cell receptor beta chains were all read from a single sample in a study of stem cell transplantation in POMP-related autoinflammatory disease. TCRdb keeps only in-frame clones here, not all; method: immunoSEQ multiplex PCR. The data show some 65,000 clones, with roughly 93% seen just once and 0.5% to 0.75% held by the top ten. The sequences come from CD4+ T cells from PBMCs, collected after stem cell transplantation. Every receptor here comes from a human patient with POMP-related autoinflammation and immune dysregulation (PRAID). Some T cells may be the graft donor's.

The chain carries TRBV5-1 and TRBJ2-1, with D unclear. The CDR3 has 13 residues. Germline values: CDR1 SGHRS, CDR2 YFSETQ. Deletions cut 2 bases from V and 5 bases from J, with 8 bases between. CDR3 sequence reads: CASSLRSDNEQFF. CDR3 DNA sequence: TGCGCCAGCAGCTTAAGGTCGGACAATGAGCAGTTCTTC.

This chain links TRBV20-1 with TRBJ2-1; TRBD2 might be the D (6 bases). This CDR3 spans 11 amino acids. Trimming took 6 bases from V and 9 from J, leaving 12 bases between them. Germline V gives CDR1 DFQATT, CDR2 SNEGSKA (reference sequence). The CDR3 spells CSADPGGEQFF. The CDR3 coding sequence is TGCAGTGCAGACCCCGGGGGTGAGCAGTTCTTC.

The chain recombines TRBV6-1 with TRBJ1-5; 7 bases fit TRBD1. The CDR3 has 16 amino acids. Germline CDR1 reads MNHNS; CDR2 reads SASEGT. V trimming: 0 bases; J trimming: 1 base; junction bases outside the gene matches: 3. The CDR3 sequence is CASSEAPGQSNQPQHF. CDR3 sequence (DNA): TGTGCCAGCAGTGAAGCGCCGGGACAGAGCAATCAGCCCCAGCATTTT.

The rearrangement links TRBV21-1 to TRBJ1-2. TRBV21-1 represents a pseudogene. The CDR3 runs 15 residues. This CDR3 reads CASSNGTGRPSGYTF. CDR3 DNA sequence: TGTGCCAGCAGCAATGGTACAGGGAGGCCGAGTGGCTACACCTTC.

The chain has TRBV6-4 and TRBJ1-6; TRBD1 might be the D (6 bases). With 8 bases removed from V and 10 bases from J, the gap between germline ends came to 15 bases. CDR3 length: 13 amino acids. The germline gives CDR1 MRHNA, CDR2 SNTAGT. The CDR3 region has the DNA TGTGCCAGCCCCCGGCCGGGGGGCTCACCCCTCCACTTT. Residues: CASPRPGGSPLHF.

The chain combines TRBV28 with TRBJ2-3, with D unresolved. Germline V gene lookup returns CDR1 MDHEN and CDR2 SYDVKM. The CDR3 totals 13 residues. The V gene lost 2 bases and the J gene lost 0 bases, with 3 bases spanning the gap. This CDR3 is CASSLTSTDTQYF. DNA of the CDR3: TGTGCCAGCAGTTTAACTAGCACAGATACGCAGTATTTT.

This clone was observed a single time. The chain has TRBV3-1 (or the pseudogene TRBV3-2) and TRBJ2-3; 8 bases are a match to TRBD1. The V and J ends lost 3 bases and 9 bases, in that order; junction bases with no gene match: 5. CDR3 size: 13 residues. The germline CDR1 and CDR2 sequences are LGHDT and YNNKEL (reference sequence). Written as DNA, the CDR3 is TGTGCCAGCAGCCAGGGAGACAGGGGCACGCAGTATTTT. Amino acids: CASSQGDRGTQYF.

This clone was found once. V is TRBV3-1 (or the pseudogene TRBV3-2) and J is TRBJ2-4; 7 bases fit TRBD1. The CDR3 consists of 15 residues. Germline-derived CDR1 and CDR2 are LGHDT and YNNKEL (reference sequence). The J segment lost 4 bases and the V segment lost 5 bases, leaving 8 bases of the junction unmatched. In nucleotides, the CDR3 is TGTGCCAGCAGCTCAAAGGTGGGACAGAAAAACATTCAGTACTTC. This sequence encodes CASSSKVGQKNIQYF.

The chain's CDR3 is CASSSLRPNYGYTF. CDR3 sequence (DNA): TGTGCCAGCAGCTCCCTAAGGCCCAACTATGGCTACACCTTC. The chain couples TRBV5-5 to TRBJ1-2, with unresolved D. Trimming removed 3 bases from V and 2 bases from J, with 11 bases in between. The CDR3 is 14 amino acids. Germline CDR1 is SGHKS and CDR2 is YYEKEE (reference sequence).

V usage is TRBV2 and J usage is TRBJ2-3; D not resolved. Trimming stripped 4 bases from V and 6 bases from J, with 8 bases between. Germline lookup yields CDR1 SNHLY and CDR2 FYNNEI. The CDR3 contains 12 residues. The CDR3 DNA reads TGTGCCAGCAGTGTTACAGACGATACGCAGTATTTT. Residues: CASSVTDDTQYF.

The chain links TRBV15 to TRBJ1-1, with a possible D match to TRBD1 (5 bases). The CDR3 runs 14 residues. V dropped 3 bases and J dropped 4 bases, with 12 bases sitting between them. The germline CDR1 and CDR2 sequences are LNHNV and YYDKDF (reference sequence). Here the CDR3 reads CATSRTSGSTEAFF. The DNA for the CDR3 is TGTGCCACCAGCAGGACCTCAGGGAGCACTGAAGCTTTCTTT.

The chain uses TRBV3-1 (or the pseudogene TRBV3-2) and TRBJ2-1; TRBD1 is a possible D gene (6 bases). Looked up from germline, CDR1 is LGHDT and CDR2 is YNNKEL (reference sequence). With 8 bases removed from V and 0 bases from J, the gap between germline ends came to 14 bases. The CDR3 covers 15 residues. CDR3 bases: TGTGCCAGCGGGTTGCAGGGGAGCTCCTACAATGAGCAGTTCTTC. Amino acids: CASGLQGSSYNEQFF.

This chain joins TRBV7-8 and TRBJ1-5, with 10 positions matching TRBD1. With V trimmed by 3 bases and J by 6 bases, 2 bases remained unmatched. Germline CDR1 reads SGHVS; CDR2 reads FQNEAQ. This CDR3 contains 14 residues. The CDR3: CASSLTGGTQPQHF. CDR3 coding DNA: TGTGCCAGCAGCTTGACAGGGGGCACTCAGCCCCAGCATTTT.

V gene TRBV19 combines with J gene TRBJ2-1; 9 bases fit TRBD1. V shed 4 bases and J 8 bases; nucleotides not matched to a gene: 9. Germline lookup yields CDR1 LNHDA and CDR2 SQIVND (reference sequence). CDR3 length: 15 residues. The DNA for the CDR3 is TGTGCCAGTAGTAGTGGGACAGGGTTGGTCCATGAGCAGTTCTTC. Amino acid sequence: CASSSGTGLVHEQFF.

The genes are TRBV11-2 and TRBJ1-6; D is uncertain. Trimming left V 0 bases short and J 7 bases short, with 7 bases between. In germline, CDR1 is SGHAT, CDR2 FQNNGV. The CDR3 is 14 amino acids. In DNA form, the CDR3 reads TGTGCCAGCAGCTTAGATGGTCAGAATTCACCCCTCCACTTT. Protein sequence: CASSLDGQNSPLHF.

The chain links TRBV2 to TRBJ1-6; D may be TRBD1 (5 bases). The CDR3 is 16 residues long. V was cut by 3 bases and J by 4 bases, with 13 bases left in between. Looked up from germline, CDR1 is SNHLY and CDR2 is FYNNEI. CDR3 residues: CASSDPTVLYNSPLHF. As DNA, the CDR3 is TGTGCCAGCAGTGACCCGACAGTTTTATATAATTCACCCCTCCACTTT.

This chain links TRBV4-1 with TRBJ2-3, with 8 bases fitting TRBD2. The CDR3 spans 16 residues. Trimming removed 0 bases from V and 1 base from J; junction bases left unmatched: 3. CDR1 is MGHRA, CDR2 YSYEKL, per germline. CDR3 loop: CASSQEQAGGTDTQYF. The CDR3 nucleotides are TGCGCCAGCAGCCAAGAGCAAGCGGGAGGCACAGATACGCAGTATTTT.

This clone was picked up one time. V is TRBV10-1 and J is TRBJ2-2; D is unresolved. V was cut by 5 bases and J by 8 bases, with 12 bases left in between. The CDR3 runs 13 residues. Germline CDR1 is WNHNN and CDR2 is SYGVQD (reference sequence). Here the CDR3 DNA reads TGCGCCAGCAGTTACCAGGAATCTGGGGAGCTGTTTTTT. Translation: CASSYQESGELFF.

The chain has TRBV15 and TRBJ2-2; no clear D. Germline CDR1 LNHNV, CDR2 YYDKDF (reference sequence). CDR3 length: 15 residues. Trimming left V 1 base short and J 0 bases short, with 6 bases between. CDR3 amino acids: CATSRGRTNTGELFF. The DNA of the CDR3 is TGTGCCACCAGCAGAGGTCGGACGAACACCGGGGAGCTGTTTTTT.

The rearrangement links TRBV6-2 or TRBV6-3 to TRBJ2-2, with a tentative D call TRBD2 (5 bases). The germline CDR1 and CDR2 sequences are MNHEY and SVGEGT. The CDR3 has 13 residues. V shed 1 base and J shed 6 bases, with 6 bases lying between them. CDR3 nucleotide sequence: TGTGCCAGCAGTTACTGGGAGTCCGGGGAGCTGTTTTTT. Translating gives CASSYWESGELFF.

The chain combines TRBV10-3 with TRBJ2-5; D is possibly TRBD2 (6 bases). The CDR3 is 14 amino acids. Per germline, CDR1 ENHRY and CDR2 SYGVKD. V shed 3 bases and J shed 5 bases, with 13 bases lying between them. In DNA form, the CDR3 reads TGTGCCATCAGTGATCGGGAGCCCCAGGAGACCCAGTACTTC. Translation gives CAISDREPQETQYF.

The chain combines TRBV23-1 with TRBJ1-1, with a possible D match to TRBD1 (5 bases). TRBV23-1 belongs to the ORF category, with a function that is uncertain. This CDR3 is 15 amino acids long. V lost 0 bases, J lost 4 bases, and 12 bases lay in between. CDR3 residues: CASSQSEGKGTEAFF. The CDR3 coding sequence is TGCGCCAGCAGTCAATCGGAGGGGAAGGGCACTGAAGCTTTCTTT.

This sequence joins TRBV6-2 or TRBV6-3 and TRBJ2-3; TRBD2 matches at 9 bases. CDR3 length: 17 residues. Trimming took 6 bases from V and 3 from J; bases not matched to a gene: 13. Germline values: CDR1 MNHEY, CDR2 SVGEGT. CDR3 bases: TGTGCCAGCAGCCACCCCCCCGCGGGGGGGAGGACAGATACGCAGTATTTT. Translating gives CASSHPPAGGRTDTQYF.

V gene TRBV28 combines with J gene TRBJ1-1; TRBD1 matches at 9 bases. The CDR3 contains 14 residues. V was pared by 6 bases and J by 5 bases, with 7 bases of the junction left unmatched. CDR1 and CDR2 (germline): MDHEN, SYDVKM. CDR3 nucleotide sequence: TGTGCCAGCAGCTATCCGGGACAGGGTACTGAAGCTTTCTTT. Residues: CASSYPGQGTEAFF.

This clone was picked up one time. The chain carries TRBV6-5 and TRBJ2-3; maybe TRBD1 (6 bases). V was cut by 9 bases and J by 0 bases, with 10 bases left in between. CDR3 size: 13 residues. The germline V gene has CDR1 MNHEY and CDR2 SVGAGI. CDR3 region: CASHRASTDTQYF. CDR3 nucleotides: TGTGCCAGTCACAGGGCCAGCACAGATACGCAGTATTTT.

A single count supports this clone. The CDR3 region is CASSTTMNTEAFF. CDR3 DNA: TGTGCCAGCAGCACCACCATGAACACTGAAGCTTTCTTT. V gene TRBV6-5 combines with J gene TRBJ1-1; D unresolved. CDR3 size: 13 residues. V lost 6 bases to trimming and J lost 0 bases, with 8 bases between them. CDR1 is MNHEY, CDR2 SVGAGI, per germline.